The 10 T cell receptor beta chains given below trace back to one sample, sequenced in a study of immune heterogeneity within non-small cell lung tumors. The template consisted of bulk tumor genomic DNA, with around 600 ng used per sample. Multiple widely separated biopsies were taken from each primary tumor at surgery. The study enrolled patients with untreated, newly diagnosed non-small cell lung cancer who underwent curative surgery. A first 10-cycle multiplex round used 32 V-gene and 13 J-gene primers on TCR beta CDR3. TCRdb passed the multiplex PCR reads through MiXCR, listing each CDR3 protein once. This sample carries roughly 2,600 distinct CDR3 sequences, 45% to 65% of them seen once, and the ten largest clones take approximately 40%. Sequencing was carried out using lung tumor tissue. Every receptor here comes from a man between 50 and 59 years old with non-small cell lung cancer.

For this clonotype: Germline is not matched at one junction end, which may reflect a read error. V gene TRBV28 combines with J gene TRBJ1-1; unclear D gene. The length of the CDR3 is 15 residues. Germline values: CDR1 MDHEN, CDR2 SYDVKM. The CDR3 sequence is CASKRAFLLNTESFF. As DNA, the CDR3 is TGTGCCAGCAAACGAGCGTTCCTTCTGAACACTGAATCTTTCTTT.

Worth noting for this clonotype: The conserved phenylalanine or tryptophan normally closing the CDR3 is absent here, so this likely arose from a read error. The CDR3 is CASSNPGGLEGYEQYL. The CDR3, as DNA: TGTGCCAGCAGTAACCCCGGAGGTCTAGAGGGGTACGAGCAGTACCTC. This sequence joins TRBV9 and TRBJ2-7; D is perhaps TRBD1 or TRBD2 (5 bases each). The germline gives CDR1 SGDLS, CDR2 YYNGEE. V lost 5 bases, J lost 4 bases, and 22 bases lay in between. This CDR3 has 16 residues.

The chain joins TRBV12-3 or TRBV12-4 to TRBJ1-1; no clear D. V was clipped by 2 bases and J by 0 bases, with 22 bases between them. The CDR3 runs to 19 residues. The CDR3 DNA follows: TGTGCCAGCAGTTTACTGTCCCACCTTCAGGCAATCATGAACACTGAAGCTTTCTTT. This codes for CASSLLSHLQAIMNTEAFF.

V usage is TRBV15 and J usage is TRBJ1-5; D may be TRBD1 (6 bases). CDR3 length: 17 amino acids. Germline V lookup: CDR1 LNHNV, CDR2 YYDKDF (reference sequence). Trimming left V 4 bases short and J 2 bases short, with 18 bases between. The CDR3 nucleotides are TGTGCCACCAGCAAACAGTTTCAGGGGACGCGCAATCAGCCCCAGCATTTT. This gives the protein CATSKQFQGTRNQPQHF.

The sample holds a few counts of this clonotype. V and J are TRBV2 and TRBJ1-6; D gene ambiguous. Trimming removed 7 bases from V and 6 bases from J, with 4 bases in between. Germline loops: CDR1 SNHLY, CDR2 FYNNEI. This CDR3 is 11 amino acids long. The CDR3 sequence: CASTSNSPLHF. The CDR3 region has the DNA TGTGCCAGCACTTCTAATTCACCCCTCCACTTT.

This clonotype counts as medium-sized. The CDR3 DNA sequence: TGTGCCAGCAGCAAACGGGTTTATAGCAATCAGCCCCAGCATTTT. It is translated as CASSKRVYSNQPQHF. The rearrangement links TRBV5-6 to TRBJ1-5; D not resolved. The CDR3 is made up of 15 amino acids. V lost 4 bases and J 0 bases, leaving 11 bases between the germline ends. Germline values: CDR1 SGHDT, CDR2 YYEEEE.

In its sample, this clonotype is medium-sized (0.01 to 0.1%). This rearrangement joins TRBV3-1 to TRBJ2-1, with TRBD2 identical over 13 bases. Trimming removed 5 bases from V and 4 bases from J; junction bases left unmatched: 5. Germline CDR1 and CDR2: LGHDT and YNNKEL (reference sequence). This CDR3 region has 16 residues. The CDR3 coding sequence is TGTGCCAGCAGCTCAGGACTAGCGGGAGTGTACAATGAGCAGTTCTTC. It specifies CASSSGLAGVYNEQFF.

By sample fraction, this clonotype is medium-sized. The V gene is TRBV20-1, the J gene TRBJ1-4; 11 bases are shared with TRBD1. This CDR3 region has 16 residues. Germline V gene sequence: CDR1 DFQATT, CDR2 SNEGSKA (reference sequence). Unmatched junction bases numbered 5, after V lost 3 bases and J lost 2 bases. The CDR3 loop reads CSASEDRGRTNEKLFF. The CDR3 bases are TGCAGTGCTAGTGAGGACAGGGGGCGGACTAATGAAAAACTGTTTTTT.

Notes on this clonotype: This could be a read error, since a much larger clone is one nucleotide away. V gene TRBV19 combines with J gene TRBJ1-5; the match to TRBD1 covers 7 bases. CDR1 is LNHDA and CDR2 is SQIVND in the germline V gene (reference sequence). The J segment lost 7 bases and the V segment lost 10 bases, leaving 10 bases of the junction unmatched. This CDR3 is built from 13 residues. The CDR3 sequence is CAIQTGRDQPQHF. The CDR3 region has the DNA TGTGCCATCCAGACAGGGAGGGACCAGCCCCAGCATTTT. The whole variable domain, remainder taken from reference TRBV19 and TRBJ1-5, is DGGITQSPKYLFRKEGQNVTLSCEQNLNHDAMYWYRQDPGQGLRLIYYSQIVNDFQKGDIAEGYSVSREKKESFPLTVTSAQKNPTAFYLCAIQTGRDQPQHFGDGTRLSIL.

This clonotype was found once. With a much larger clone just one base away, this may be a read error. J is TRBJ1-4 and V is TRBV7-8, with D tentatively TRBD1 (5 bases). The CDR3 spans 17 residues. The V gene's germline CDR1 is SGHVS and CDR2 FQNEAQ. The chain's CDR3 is CASILVWQGGTNEKLFF. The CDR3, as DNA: TGTGCCAGCATCTTAGTTTGGCAGGGAGGCACTAATGAAAAACTGTTTTTT.